This T cell receptor (beta chain) was recovered during a study of regulatory T cells. Losses at the gene ends were 3 bases for V and 1 base for J; bases not matched to a gene: 1. Germline values: CDR1 MDHEN, CDR2 SYDVKM. The CDR3 consists of 14 residues. Every patient with CD3G deficiency had evidence of autoimmunity. Patients, 2 to 39 years old, had expanded memory T-cell proportions. Sorting split CD4+ cells into CD25-high CD127-low Tregs and CD25-low CD127-high conventional T cells. The primer mix had 52 TRBV and 13 TRBJ primers. Measured with immunoSEQ multiplex PCR; TCRdb has only the in-frame clones, and not every one. The table includes 25,000 to 40,000 clones, over 90% detected once. Broader study findings: Hydrophobic residues at CDR3 positions 6 and 7 were enriched in conventional CD4+ T cells of CD3G-deficient patients. Regulatory T cells showed the strongest V-J pair restriction and V/J gene skewing among patient repertoires.

Concerning this clone itself: Its antigen is unidentified.

The sequence came from a child under 10 years old with CD3G deficiency. The chain links TRBV28 to TRBJ2-7; 9 positions match TRBD2. The specimen sequenced was conventional CD4+ T cells sorted from blood. The CDR3 region is CASSLTSGSYEQYF. The CDR3 DNA reads as TGTGCCAGCAGTTTGACTAGCGGTTCCTACGAGCAGTACTTC.